Given below is one TCR beta chain in context. Its cognate antigen is unknown. J lost 4 bases, V lost 3 bases, and 3 bases had no gene match. Germline loops: CDR1 SGDLS, CDR2 YYNGEE. The CDR3 sequence is 14 residues long. Healthy Finnish infants undergoing corrective surgery for congenital heart defects were used as donors. Only four of the eight donors provided a roughly 0.45-1 mL blood sample. The sample is drawn from a study of human thymus T cells. General study findings and limits: Thymic and blood repertoires showed apparently biased V and J gene usage.

Libraries were prepared by immunoSEQ multiplex PCR; TCRdb keeps only in-frame clonotypes and omits some of them. Of fewer than 55,000 clones listed, around 94% are singletons. V and J are TRBV9 and TRBJ2-3; 9 bases map to TRBD1. The receptor's source is a boy younger than two with a congenital heart defect but otherwise immunologically healthy. Input material: blood. CDR3 loop: CASSDRGRPDTQYF. CDR3 nucleotides: TGTGCCAGCAGCGACAGGGGGCGACCAGATACGCAGTATTTT.